This record concerns one TCR beta chain sequence. It has no known antigen specificity. No per-base quality is available; no much larger clone lies one base away. This entry comes from a study of cytomegalovirus exposure and HLA in healthy donors (dated by TCRdb to about 2017). For the study in its entirety: In an earlier analysis of several hundred of the donors, about 260 Gb of sequence data and 100 million or so unique TCR beta sequences from approximately 180 million T cells were reported. Roughly 300 gigabases of sequencing data and tens of millions of unique TCR sequences were included in an early release covering several hundred HLA-typed donors. Among the roughly 380 genotyped donors, approximately 82% belonged to the genetic ancestry cluster associated with self-reported Caucasian donors. The aim of the study was to test whether cataloging public T cell receptors could identify signatures of past pathogen exposure. The T cell repertoires of several hundred subjects were profiled by immunosequencing and related to cytomegalovirus serostatus. A separate validation cohort of approximately 130 different subjects was used in addition to the roughly 670-subject first cohort. To predict cytomegalovirus infection status, the study brought together high-throughput TCR immunosequencing, statistical association of individual TCRs with disease status, and machine learning. A later analysis re-examined previously published TCR beta repertoires from hundreds of donors and added high-resolution HLA genotyping to investigate patterns of TCR occurrence. Rather than using new phenotypic data, the later analysis identified candidate immune exposures from TCR beta sequences and from how often those sequences occurred across donors. An earlier analysis of about 600 of the donors used high-throughput TCR beta sequencing to judge whether each TCR beta V gene segment behaved as functional or pseudogenic. Donor age, sex, ethnicity and CMV serostatus were collected together with the repertoire data. Genome-wide SNP genotypes for about 65% of the 666 donors were used in a later genetic analysis, which treated that subset as a discovery cohort. Every repertoire in the discovery cohort had been generated on one and the same sequencing platform. Class I and class II HLA loci were covered by the typing at four-digit resolution. Typing coverage differed by locus: A, B, C, DRB1 and DQB1 were typed in roughly 620-640 donors, DQA1 in 500 to 550, DPA1 in 600 to 610, and DPB1 in around 490. Roughly 5 DR-DQ haplotypes were handled as single units for association and clustering, since linkage in the cohort was strong. Across around 400 genotyped donors of the cohort, an average of about 240,000 unique TCR beta nucleotide sequences per donor were sequenced, and 15% to 20% of those sequences were non-productive. General findings and caveats noted by the study authors: Only TCR beta chains were sequenced in this cohort, and the absence of alpha or paired-chain data limited detectable features. A later analysis found that TCR association rates varied across HLA loci, with DRB1 alleles showing the most associated TCRs and HLA-C alleles the fewest. Strong co-occurrence of HLA alleles, especially DR and DQ, made assigning TCR associations to individual alleles difficult. A group of highly shared sequence variants was considered likely to be a technical artifact of the sequencing pipeline. In a later genetic analysis, a missense DCLRE1C variant was associated with V-gene and J-gene trimming of TCR beta chains, and the association was replicated in an independent cohort. Presence/absence analyses assumed roughly uniform sequencing depth across donors, an assumption that may not hold. Most CMV-associated TCR beta chains appeared to be HLA-restricted in a later analysis, and the HLA associations seemed to be driven largely by CMV exposure. Three of the identified cytomegalovirus-associated TCR beta chains were confirmed in vitro to be specific for cytomegalovirus antigens. Because some donors lacked HLA typing at each locus, the association tests relied only on the typed subset. Specific HLA alleles were associated with around 18,000 TCR beta sequences at a false discovery rate of 0.05 in a later analysis. In a later analysis, HLA-associated TCR beta chains showed more clonal expansion and lower generation probabilities than non-associated chains that were equally common. A further reported finding was that TCR beta sequences accurately predicted the HLA-A and HLA-B alleles for most subjects in the first cohort. In both the original and validation cohorts, the classifier was reported to diagnose cytomegalovirus status with high specificity and sensitivity. The study listed around 160 TCR beta chains as associated with cytomegalovirus. Several of the top co-occurrence clusters appeared to be linked to parvovirus B19, influenza, CMV and Epstein-Barr virus, according to a later analysis. For the cohort, immune exposure information was limited to CMV serostatus. The authors suggested that the approach could potentially be generalized to other disease states and immunological phenotypes. Compared with the approximately 670-donor mean, donors in an Asian-associated ancestry cluster had fewer N-insertions in productive TCRs, according to a later genetic analysis. Because counts were too low, 15 to 20 rarely observed V segments, including chromosome 9 orphons, were left out of the earlier analysis of approximately 500 of the donors. Linkage disequilibrium might explain the correlated functional status among segregating V segments, but an unknown experimental factor could not be excluded. In an earlier analysis of 587 of the donors, most TCR beta V segments appeared in productive rearrangements about 87% or about 30% of the time, broadly matching IMGT annotations. Across donors, most TCR sequences were observed very rarely, whereas some public TCRs were present in many individuals.

The library came from the immunoSEQ multiplex PCR assay. The multiplex PCR relied on a mix of 60 forward primers for TCR Vbeta segments and 13 reverse primers for TCR Jbeta segments. Amplification of the CDR3 region of rearranged TCR beta genes was performed with a multiplex PCR assay on genomic DNA. Amplified TCR beta libraries were sequenced as 87-base-pair reads on the Illumina HiSeq System. For the original study's pipeline: A later analysis tallied approximately 87 million unique TCR beta chains across the 666 repertoires, and approximately 11 million of those chains were shared by two or more donors. Raw reads were error-corrected and collapsed into unique sequences by a nearest-neighbor algorithm in which closely related sequences were merged to remove PCR and sequencing errors. CDR3 sequences were aligned to IMGT reference sequences to assign V, D and J gene segments. For a sequence to be retained, at least a six-nucleotide match to both a V gene segment and a J gene segment was required. Rearrangements were called productive when the CDR3 lacked stop codons and stayed in frame with V and J; all others were non-productive. Following IMGT convention, CDR3 was defined as the stretch from the second conserved V-encoded cysteine to the conserved J-encoded phenylalanine. The earlier analysis of a few hundred of the donors excluded any sequence lacking an unambiguous match to a single V gene segment. An earlier analysis of a few hundred of the donors called V segments functional above 56.7% productive rearrangements and segregating when the between-donor standard deviation exceeded 5%. A statistical classification framework was developed to diagnose cytomegalovirus status using the catalog of TCR beta chain sequences. In a later analysis, V and J genes were assigned by comparing TCR nucleotide sequences against IMGT/GENE-DB human TR gene sequences. The TCRdist pipeline was used in a later analysis to assign CDR3 sequences and most-parsimonious VDJ recombination scenarios. In a later analysis, each TCR beta chain was defined by its CDR3 amino acid sequence together with its V-gene family, and reads lacking a unique V-gene family were excluded. A later analysis removed roughly 590 highly shared, low-generation-probability nucleotide sequences to deal with suspected cross-contamination and a sequencing artifact. A later analysis calculated a clonal expansion index for each public chain from normalized within-repertoire ranks of inferred template counts. In a later analysis, generation probabilities were computed using a VDJ recombination model fitted to out-of-frame rearrangements, and the results were checked against IGoR. In a later analysis, hypergeometric tests were used to score TCR-TCR, TCR-HLA and TCR-CMV co-occurrence, with a repertoire-size bias correction applied to TCR pairs. To estimate false discovery rates, a later analysis permuted the HLA or CMV assignments 20 times. A later analysis grouped co-occurring TCRs with DBSCAN, adding TCRdist sequence similarity when clustering within HLA-allele-positive subsets. For co-occurrence clustering, repertoires with fewer than 30,000 or more than 120,000 public chains were excluded, along with 4 to 6 repertoires with anomalous nucleotide sharing. TCRdb stores this immuneACCESS table with in-frame sequences only. Part of the clones is absent; in the studies checked, under half of the shortfall reflects unresolved V genes, and no reason is known for the rest. The DNA was the basis for D and trimming; V, J and clone size are from that table. The sample table shows roughly 150,000 clones, and around 77% are seen once. Jointly, the top ten make up about 4.3% of the sample.

In total, approximately 690 healthy bone marrow donors made up the cohort. At the time of sampling, all cohort members were nominally healthy, though unrecorded immune exposures were likely present. CMV serostatus was recorded as positive for almost 300 and negative for about 50% of the 666 cohort members, whereas no CMV serostatus was recorded for the donor in question. A peripheral blood sample was collected from each donor, and TCR beta sequencing was performed on peripheral blood mononuclear cells. Genomic DNA was extracted from the blood cell samples with the Qiagen DNeasy Blood Extraction Kit. This receptor was taken from a man younger than 45 in good health. Specimen: PBMCs.

In nucleotide form, the sequence is TGTGCCAGCAGCTTATACGCGCAAGAGACCCAGTACTTC. Its translation reads: CASSLYAQETQYF. The chain is made from TRBV7-9 and TRBJ2-5; the D gene cannot be named for sure. The cysteine opens and the phenylalanine closes a CDR3 of 13 amino acids. The only DNA kept is the CDR3, 39 bases in frame from the first base. For CDR1 and CDR2, the germline V gene (reference sequence) lists SEHNR and FQNEAQ. Cut back by 2 bases and 2 bases, the V and J ends lie 6 bases apart. With the portions outside the CDR3 filled from the reference TRBV7-9 and TRBJ2-5 genes, the complete variable region becomes DTGVSQNPRHKITKRGQNVTFRCDPISEHNRLYWYRQTLGQGPEFLTYFQNEAQLEKSRLLSDRFSAERPKGSFSTLEIQRTEQGDSAMYLCASSLYAQETQYFGPGTRLLVL.